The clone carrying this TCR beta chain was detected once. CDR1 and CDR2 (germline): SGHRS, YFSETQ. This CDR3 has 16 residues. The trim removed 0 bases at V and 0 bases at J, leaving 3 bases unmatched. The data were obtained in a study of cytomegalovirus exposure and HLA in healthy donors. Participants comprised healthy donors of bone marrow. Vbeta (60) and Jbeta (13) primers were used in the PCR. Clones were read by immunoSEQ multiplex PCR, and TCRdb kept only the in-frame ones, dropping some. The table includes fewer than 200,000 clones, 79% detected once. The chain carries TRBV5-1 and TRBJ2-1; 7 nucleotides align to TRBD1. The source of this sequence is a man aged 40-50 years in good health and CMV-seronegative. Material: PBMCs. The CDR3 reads CASSLVGDSSYNEQFF. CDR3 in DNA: TGCGCCAGCAGCTTGGTTGGGGACAGCTCCTACAATGAGCAGTTCTTC.